Listed here are 12 T cell receptor beta chains from one sample, sequenced in a study of blood T cell repertoires in COVID-19. Generated by immunoSEQ multiplex PCR, the TCRdb table keeps only in-frame clones and is missing some. The sample holds about 30,000 clones, roughly nine tenths seen once. Sequencing input: peripheral blood. The receptors originated from a human donor in a cohort sampled during active COVID-19.

CDR3 nucleotide sequence: TGTGCCAGCAGCTTACTTGGTCAGGGGGACAATGAGCAGTTCTTC. Translation gives CASSLLGQGDNEQFF. This chain uses TRBV7-6 with TRBJ2-1; 7 bases are a match to TRBD1. V lost 2 bases, J lost 5 bases, and 6 bases stayed unmatched. CDR1 and CDR2 (germline): SGHVS, FNYEAQ. This CDR3 contains 15 residues.

This clone was seen a few times. The rearrangement joins TRBV2 to TRBJ2-4; TRBD1 might be the D (5 bases). Per germline, CDR1 SNHLY and CDR2 FYNNEI. V was cut by 4 bases and J by 1 base, with 11 bases left in between. The CDR3 runs 15 residues. In DNA form, the CDR3 reads TGTGCCAGCAGTGGGAGACAGAGGGCCAAAAACATTCAGTACTTC. Translation: CASSGRQRAKNIQYF.

This sequence joins TRBV7-9 and TRBJ2-6, with 7 bases fitting TRBD1. The length of the CDR3 is 19 residues. Per the germline V gene, CDR1 is SEHNR and CDR2 is FQNEAQ (reference sequence). Unmatched junction bases numbered 12, after V lost 4 bases and J lost 0 bases. CDR3 protein: CASSSPVTGPLSGANVLTF. CDR3 nucleotides: TGTGCCAGCAGCTCCCCCGTGACAGGGCCACTCTCTGGGGCCAACGTCCTGACTTTC.

This chain connects TRBV3-1 (or the pseudogene TRBV3-2) to TRBJ2-1; the match to TRBD2 covers 9 bases. CDR3 size: 18 residues. CDR1 and CDR2 (germline): LGHDT, YNNKEL (reference sequence). The V segment lost 2 bases and the J segment 7 bases; nucleotides outside the gene matches: 15. CDR3: CASSQLSSSLAGRNEQFF. CDR3 in DNA: TGTGCCAGCAGCCAACTATCCTCCTCCCTAGCGGGGAGGAATGAGCAGTTCTTC.

V and J are TRBV9 and TRBJ2-7; 7 nucleotides line up with TRBD2. Germline loops: CDR1 SGDLS, CDR2 YYNGEE. V shed 3 bases, J shed 2 bases, and the junction held 5 bases outside the gene matches. CDR3 length: 14 amino acids. CDR3 coding DNA: TGTGCCAGCAGCGGCCCCGGGAGGACCTACGAGCAGTACTTC. Residues: CASSGPGRTYEQYF.

This chain links TRBV9 with TRBJ1-6; 7 bases line up with TRBD1. Germline V gives CDR1 SGDLS, CDR2 YYNGEE. There are 15 residues in the CDR3. J was trimmed by 6 bases and V by 3 bases; bases with no gene match: 6. In DNA form, the CDR3 reads TGTGCCAGCAGCGGGGGACAGTCGACTAATTCACCCCTCCACTTT. It specifies CASSGGQSTNSPLHF.

This chain uses TRBV4-1 with TRBJ1-5; D gene ambiguous. The germline gives CDR1 MGHRA, CDR2 YSYEKL. This CDR3 spans 16 amino acids. The V end was cut by 4 bases, the J end by 2 bases, with 15 bases between. In DNA, the CDR3 is TGCGCCAGCAGCCCAACCGGATGGCAGGGCAATCAGCCCCAGCATTTT. Translation gives CASSPTGWQGNQPQHF.

The gene calls are TRBV5-6 and TRBJ1-5; D is unresolved. CDR3 length: 13 amino acids. CDR1 SGHDT and CDR2 YYEEEE come from the germline V gene. V dropped 0 bases and J dropped 5 bases, with 6 bases sitting between them. This CDR3 reads CASSLARDQPQHF. Written as DNA, the CDR3 is TGTGCCAGCAGCTTGGCCCGGGATCAGCCCCAGCATTTT. Full variable domain (missing parts from reference TRBV5-6 and TRBJ1-5): DAGVTQSPTHLIKTRGQQVTLRCSPKSGHDTVSWYQQALGQGPQFIFQYYEEEERQRGNFPDRFSGHQFPNYSSELNVNALLLGDSALYLCASSLARDQPQHFGDGTRLSIL.

This chain uses TRBV5-4 with TRBJ1-2, with 9 bases matching TRBD1. The CDR3 is 15 amino acids. The V segment lost 0 bases and the J segment 7 bases; nucleotides outside the gene matches: 7. Germline lookup yields CDR1 SGHNT and CDR2 YYREEE (reference sequence). The CDR3 sequence is CASSLGGGTGSGYTF. CDR3 nucleotide sequence: TGTGCCAGCAGCTTGGGTGGCGGGACAGGGTCTGGCTACACCTTC.

This chain links TRBV10-3 with TRBJ1-2; the D is unclear. The CDR3 extends over 14 amino acids. Per the germline V gene, CDR1 is ENHRY and CDR2 is SYGVKD. V lost 3 bases, J lost 4 bases, and 12 bases lay in between. CDR3 in amino acids: CAISDPVTGYGYTF. The DNA of the CDR3 is TGTGCCATCAGTGACCCCGTTACTGGCTATGGCTACACCTTC.

This chain joins TRBV6-5 and TRBJ2-7, with D possibly matching TRBD1 (7 bases). The germline V gene has CDR1 MNHEY and CDR2 SVGAGI. The germline V and J ends were trimmed by 6 bases and 3 bases, with 15 bases remaining between them. This CDR3 is 14 amino acids long. CDR3 nucleotide sequence: TGTGCCAGCAGAGGAGGGGGCTCGGGCTACGAGCAGTACTTC. This sequence encodes CASRGGGSGYEQYF.

This chain uses TRBV14 with TRBJ1-1, with D hard to call. The CDR3 runs to 11 residues. The V end lost 6 bases, the J end lost 5 bases, and 7 bases lay between the germline ends. From germline, CDR1 is SGHDN and CDR2 FVKESK. CDR3 sequence (DNA): TGTGCCAGCAGAGCCGGGACTGAAGCTTTCTTT. It codes for CASRAGTEAFF.